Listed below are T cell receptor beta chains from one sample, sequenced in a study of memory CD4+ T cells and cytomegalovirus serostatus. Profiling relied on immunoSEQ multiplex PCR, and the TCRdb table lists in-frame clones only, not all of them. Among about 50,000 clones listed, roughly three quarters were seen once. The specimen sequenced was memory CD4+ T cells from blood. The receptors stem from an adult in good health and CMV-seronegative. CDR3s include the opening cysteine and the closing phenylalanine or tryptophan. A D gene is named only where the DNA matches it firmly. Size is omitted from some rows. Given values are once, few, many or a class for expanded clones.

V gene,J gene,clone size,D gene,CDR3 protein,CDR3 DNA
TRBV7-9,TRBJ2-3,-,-,CASSPRGSGTPHTQYF,TGTGCCAGCAGCCCTCGGGGTAGCGGAACTCCCCATACGCAGTATTTT
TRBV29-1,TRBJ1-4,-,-,CSGQATNEKLFF,TGCAGCGGACAGGCAACTAATGAAAAACTGTTTTTT
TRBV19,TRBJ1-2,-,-,CASSATGTGANYGYTF,TGTGCCAGTAGTGCCACTGGGACCGGCGCTAACTATGGCTACACCTTC
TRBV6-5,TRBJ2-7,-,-,CASKIRQAGYEQYF,TGTGCCAGCAAAATAAGACAGGCGGGCTACGAGCAGTACTTC
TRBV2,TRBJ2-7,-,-,CASTPTKGGEQYF,TGTGCCAGCACTCCGACTAAGGGGGGCGAGCAGTACTTC
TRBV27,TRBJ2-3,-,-,CASKSALESTDTQYF,TGTGCCAGCAAATCCGCCCTAGAGAGCACAGATACGCAGTATTTT
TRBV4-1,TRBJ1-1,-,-,CASSRGEGLRTEAFF,TGCGCCAGCAGCCGGGGGGAGGGGTTGAGGACTGAAGCTTTCTTT
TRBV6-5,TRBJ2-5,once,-,CASSPQGLNGETQYF,TGTGCCAGCAGTCCACAGGGCCTAAACGGGGAGACCCAGTACTTC
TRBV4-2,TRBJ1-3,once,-,CASSQRIGGYSGNTIYF,TGTGCCAGCAGCCAAAGAATCGGGGGCTACTCTGGAAACACCATATATTTT
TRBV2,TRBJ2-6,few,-,CARNTAGANVLTF,TGTGCCAGGAACACGGCTGGGGCCAACGTCCTGACTTTC
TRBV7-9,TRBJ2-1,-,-,CASSPSIGAYNEQFF,TGTGCCAGCAGCCCATCAATCGGGGCTTACAATGAGCAGTTCTTC
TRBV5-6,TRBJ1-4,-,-,CASSLGIPGEKLFF,TGTGCCAGCAGCTTGGGTATACCTGGCGAAAAACTGTTTTTT
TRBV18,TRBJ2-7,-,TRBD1,CASSSMTGAYEQYF,TGTGCCAGCTCATCGATGACAGGGGCCTACGAGCAGTACTTC
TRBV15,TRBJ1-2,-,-,CATSRVDSRGYTF,TGTGCCACCAGCAGAGTCGACAGTCGTGGCTACACCTTC
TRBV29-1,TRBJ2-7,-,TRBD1,CSVEGQGALSYEQYF,TGCAGCGTTGAAGGACAGGGGGCCCTCTCCTACGAGCAGTACTTC
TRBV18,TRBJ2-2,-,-,CASSQLNTGELFF,TGTGCCAGCTCACAACTGAACACCGGGGAGCTGTTTTTT
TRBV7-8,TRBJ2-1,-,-,CASSPPGRGNEQFF,TGTGCCAGCAGCCCACCCGGTAGGGGAAATGAGCAGTTCTTC
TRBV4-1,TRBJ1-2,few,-,CASSLGGTSYGYTF,TGCGCCAGCAGCCTTGGGGGGACAAGCTATGGCTACACCTTC
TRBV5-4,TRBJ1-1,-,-,CASSPLGGRVTEAFF,TGTGCCAGCAGCCCACTGGGAGGGCGGGTAACTGAAGCTTTCTTT
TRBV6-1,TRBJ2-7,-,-,CASRRQDNYEQYF,TGTGCCAGCAGACGGCAGGACAACTACGAGCAGTACTTC
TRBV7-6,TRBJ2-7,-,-,CASSLPGEAYEQYF,TGTGCCAGCAGCTTGCCCGGGGAGGCCTACGAGCAGTACTTC
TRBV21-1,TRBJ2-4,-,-,CASSNPGLAGGGMVKNIQYF,TGTGCCAGCAGCAACCCTGGACTAGCGGGAGGGGGAATGGTCAAAAACATTCAGTACTTC
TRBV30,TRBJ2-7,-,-,CAWSVGGAPLEQYF,TGTGCCTGGAGTGTAGGTGGGGCGCCTCTCGAGCAGTACTTC
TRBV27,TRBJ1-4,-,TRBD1,CASSFHNSGTAYATNEKLFF,TGTGCCAGCAGTTTTCACAATTCCGGGACAGCCTATGCAACTAATGAAAAACTGTTTTTT
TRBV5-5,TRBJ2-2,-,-,CASLWGRGTGELFF,TGTGCCAGCCTCTGGGGGCGAGGAACCGGGGAGCTGTTTTTT
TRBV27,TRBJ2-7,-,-,CASRPSRSVTYEQYF,TGTGCCAGCAGACCTAGTAGATCCGTAACCTACGAGCAGTACTTC
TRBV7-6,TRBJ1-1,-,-,CASSRSRGENTEAFF,TGTGCCAGCAGCCGTTCGCGGGGCGAGAACACTGAAGCTTTCTTT
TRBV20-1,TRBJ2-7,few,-,CSANMGYEQYF,TGCAGTGCAAACATGGGCTACGAGCAGTACTTC
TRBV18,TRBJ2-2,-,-,CASSPNTGELFF,TGTGCCAGCTCACCAAACACCGGGGAGCTGTTTTTT
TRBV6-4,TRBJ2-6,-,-,CASSDWVRAKLNSGANVLTF,TGTGCCAGCAGTGATTGGGTCCGGGCGAAACTGAACTCTGGGGCCAACGTCCTGACTTTC
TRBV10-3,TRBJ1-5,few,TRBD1,CAISEDRGGNQPQHF,TGTGCCATCAGTGAAGACAGGGGGGGCAATCAGCCCCAGCATTTT
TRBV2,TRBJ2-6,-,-,CASSGGVRGANVLTF,TGTGCCAGCAGCGGGGGAGTTCGTGGGGCCAACGTCCTGACTTTC
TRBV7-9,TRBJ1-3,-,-,CASSTGQNTIYF,TGTGCCAGCAGCACGGGACAAAACACCATATATTTT
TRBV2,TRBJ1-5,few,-,CASSRQVNQPQHF,TGTGCCAGTTCTAGACAGGTCAATCAGCCCCAGCATTTT
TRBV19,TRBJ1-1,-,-,CASGRGRLNTEAFF,TGTGCCAGTGGGCGCGGGCGCTTGAACACTGAAGCTTTCTTT
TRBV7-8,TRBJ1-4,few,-,CASSYSGGGEKLFF,TGTGCCAGCAGCTACTCCGGAGGAGGTGAAAAACTGTTTTTT
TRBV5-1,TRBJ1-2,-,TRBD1,CASSLNRGSNYGYTF,TGCGCCAGCAGCCTCAACAGGGGGAGCAACTATGGCTACACCTTC
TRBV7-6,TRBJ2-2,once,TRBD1,CASSLGAGTGNTGELFF,TGTGCCAGCAGCTTAGGTGCCGGGACAGGGAACACCGGGGAGCTGTTTTTT
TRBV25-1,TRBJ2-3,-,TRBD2,CASNGLAGDATDTQYF,TGTGCCAGCAACGGACTAGCGGGAGACGCCACAGATACGCAGTATTTT
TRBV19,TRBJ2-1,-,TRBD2,CASSWLAGVGEQFF,TGTGCCAGTAGTTGGCTAGCGGGAGTAGGCGAGCAGTTCTTC
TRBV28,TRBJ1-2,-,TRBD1,CASSLLQGAPNYGYTF,TGTGCCAGCAGTTTGTTACAGGGGGCGCCTAACTATGGCTACACCTTC
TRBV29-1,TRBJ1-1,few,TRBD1,CSVEGQGAFF,TGCAGCGTTGAGGGACAGGGAGCTTTCTTT
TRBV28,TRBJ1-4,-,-,CASSLGGVKNEKLFF,TGTGCCAGCAGTTTAGGCGGGGTAAAGAATGAAAAACTGTTTTTT
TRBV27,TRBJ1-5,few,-,CASKLSPVSNQPQHF,TGTGCCAGCAAGTTGAGCCCAGTCAGCAATCAGCCCCAGCATTTT
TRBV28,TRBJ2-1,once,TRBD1,CASHGQGAHHEQFF,TGTGCCAGCCATGGACAGGGGGCGCATCATGAGCAGTTCTTC
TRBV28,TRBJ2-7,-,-,CASSSGDRSEQYF,TGTGCCAGCAGTTCCGGGGACCGTTCCGAGCAGTACTTC
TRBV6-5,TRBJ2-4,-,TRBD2,CASRIDSGGNIQYF,TGTGCCAGCAGGATCGACAGCGGGGGAAACATTCAGTACTTC
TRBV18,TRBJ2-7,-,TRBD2,CASSPGGTYEQYF,TGTGCCAGCTCACCGGGAGGGACCTACGAGCAGTACTTC
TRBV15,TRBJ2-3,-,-,CATSRGRGAGSTDTQYF,TGTGCCACCAGCAGAGGACGGGGTGCCGGGAGCACAGATACGCAGTATTTT
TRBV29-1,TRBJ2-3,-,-,CSARSGSTDTQYF,TGCAGCGCGCGCTCAGGTAGCACAGATACGCAGTATTTT
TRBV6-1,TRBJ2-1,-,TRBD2,CASSEALTSAMANEQFF,TGTGCCAGCAGTGAAGCGCTAACTAGCGCGATGGCCAATGAGCAGTTCTTC
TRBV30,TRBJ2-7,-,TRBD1,CAWSKGAPYEQYF,TGTGCCTGGAGTAAGGGGGCTCCCTACGAGCAGTACTTC